One and the same sample provided the 3 T cell receptor beta chains below, sequenced in a study of graft-versus-host responses after intestinal transplantation. Method: immunoSEQ multiplex PCR; TCRdb's copy keeps in-frame clones and lacks some. The sample includes about 110,000 clones, approximately 86% seen only once; the top ten take less than 0.85%. No antigen is known for these receptors. The material sequenced was unstimulated CD4+ T cells sorted from spleen or lymph node cells, taken before transplant. The receptors come from a human donor who was the organ donor for an intestinal transplant.

This sequence joins TRBV11-2 and TRBJ1-2; a weak D match, TRBD1 (5 bases). V lost 1 base and J lost 6, with 18 bases in between. Germline V gives CDR1 SGHAT, CDR2 FQNNGV. The CDR3 is 16 amino acids. Here the CDR3 reads CASSLGGELKAHGYTF. The CDR3 DNA follows: TGTGCCAGCAGCTTAGGGGGGGAACTAAAGGCCCATGGCTACACCTTC.

The chain uses TRBV28 and TRBJ2-7; perhaps TRBD1 as D (5 bases). The V end was cut by 4 bases, the J end by 3 bases, with 16 bases between. The CDR3 has 15 residues. Germline assignment: CDR1 MDHEN and CDR2 SYDVKM. The CDR3 loop is CASSYDRLRIYEQYF. The CDR3 DNA sequence: TGTGCCAGCAGTTACGACAGACTCCGGATCTACGAGCAGTACTTC.

The chain links TRBV5-1 to TRBJ1-1; 8 bases match TRBD1. Germline loops: CDR1 SGHRS, CDR2 YFSETQ. V trimming: 3 bases; J trimming: 0 bases; junction bases outside the gene matches: 4. The CDR3 length is 15 residues. The CDR3 nucleotides are TGCGCCAGCAGCTACCGACAGGGGATGAACACTGAAGCTTTCTTT. It encodes CASSYRQGMNTEAFF.